The subject of this entry is one T cell receptor (beta chain). Its antigen is as yet unknown. The CDR3 has 16 amino acids. Germline values: CDR1 SGHAT, CDR2 FQNNGV. These data belong to a study of blood T cells in healthy people across ages. Study observations and caveats: When one million T cells were used, diversity estimates were thought to be underestimates. Unsorted PBMC input precluded a conclusive naive versus antigen-experienced comparison.

PCR was performed a second time for 7 to 11 cycles using a sample-barcoded 5' primer and a J-beta primer mix. Each CDR3 protein is one row after TCRdb ran MiXCR on the 5' RACE reads. This table holds some 690,000 distinct CDR3 sequences, approximately 22% found once. RNA extraction gave at least 5.5 micrograms of total RNA per sample. Specimen: blood. The V and J genes are TRBV11-2 and TRBJ2-5, with 14 bases matching TRBD2. The J call may be wrong; the DNA end is better matched by TRBJ2-1. This clonotype was sampled from a man between 65 and 80 years old in good health. The DNA for the CDR3 is TGTGCCAGCAGCACGCCCGGGACTAGCGGGAGAAATGAGCAGTTCTTC. Its translation: CASSTPGTSGRNEQFF.